This T cell receptor beta chain was recovered during a study of glioma-infiltrating T cells after dendritic cell vaccination. Background on the study: Dendritic cell vaccination trial patients had either newly diagnosed or recurrent glioblastoma. Dendritic cells derived from monocytes and pulsed with autologous tumor lysate formed the vaccine.

Details on this clone: Its specificity is unknown.

The immunoSEQ assay amplified TCRB CDR3 from up to 2 ug DNA. Some clones are missing from TCRdb's copy, which holds only in-frame ones; the method was immunoSEQ multiplex PCR. The sample lists about 58,000 clones, more than 70% occurring once. Findings and limits, study-wide: Higher pretreatment TIL content predicted longer progression-free time and survival.

Stated time point: after dendritic cell vaccination, including at tumor progression/relapse. V was trimmed by 1 base and J by 5 bases, leaving 12 bases between them. Germline V gene data show CDR1 as SGHDT and CDR2 as YYEEEE. This CDR3 region has 15 residues. Sequencing used blood, obtained after dendritic cell vaccination. V usage is TRBV5-6 and J usage is TRBJ2-2; maybe TRBD1 (6 bases). The sequence was collected from a human donor with glioblastoma. CDR3 in DNA: TGTGCCAGCAGCTTGAACAGGGTCTTAACCGGGGAGCTGTTTTTT. Protein sequence: CASSLNRVLTGELFF.